These 25 T cell receptor beta chains were sequenced from one sample in a study of OX40 agonist ivuxolimab in advanced cancers. Sequenced by immunoSEQ multiplex PCR; TCRdb stores in-frame clones only, minus some. This table holds some 41,000 clones, about 90% found once. The material sequenced was CD4+ or CD8+ T cells sorted from blood, taken in a trial of the OX40 agonist ivuxolimab. These receptors originate from an adult with an advanced solid tumor such as melanoma, head and neck, liver or kidney cancer.

The V and J genes are TRBV6-5 and TRBJ2-2, with 8 bases that match TRBD2. The CDR3 consists of 14 residues. Trimming at V came to 4 bases and at J to 4 bases, leaving 2 bases not matched to a gene. Looked up from germline, CDR1 is MNHEY and CDR2 is SVGAGI. The CDR3 bases are TGTGCCAGCAGTTTAGCGGGAAGCACCGGGGAGCTGTTTTTT. Translation gives CASSLAGSTGELFF.

This clone appeared once. The chain carries TRBV30 and TRBJ2-1; the match to TRBD1 covers 9 bases. The CDR3 has 14 amino acids. The V segment lost 2 bases and the J segment 3 bases; nucleotides outside the gene matches: 2. In germline, CDR1 is GTSNPN, CDR2 SVGIG (reference sequence). The CDR3 sequence is CAWSTGQGYNEQFF. As DNA, the CDR3 is TGTGCCTGGAGTACGGGACAGGGCTACAATGAGCAGTTCTTC.

This chain connects TRBV11-3 to TRBJ2-5; tentatively, D is TRBD2 (5 bases). There are 14 residues in the CDR3. V lost 0 bases to trimming and J lost 9 bases, with 14 bases between them. Germline CDR1 SGHNT, CDR2 YENEEA. The CDR3 reads CASSLDVAGRAQYF. CDR3 coding DNA: TGTGCCAGCAGCTTAGATGTTGCGGGCCGGGCCCAGTACTTC.

This chain connects TRBV5-5 to TRBJ1-4; D not certain. This CDR3 is built from 15 residues. Germline V CDR1 and CDR2: SGHKS, YYEKEE (reference sequence). The V end lost 0 bases, the J end lost 7 bases, and 13 bases lay between the germline ends. CDR3 amino acids: CASSLDAVRGEKLFF. The CDR3 DNA reads as TGTGCCAGCAGCTTGGATGCGGTGAGAGGTGAAAAACTGTTTTTT. The whole variable domain, filled in from reference TRBV5-5 and TRBJ1-4, reads DAGVTQSPTHLIKTRGQQVTLRCSPISGHKSVSWYQQVLGQGPQFIFQYYEKEERGRGNFPDRFSARQFPNYSSELNVNALLLGDSALYLCASSLDAVRGEKLFFGSGTQLSVL.

The chain joins TRBV11-3 to TRBJ2-3, with 9 bases that match TRBD2. Germline CDR1 reads SGHNT; CDR2 reads YENEEA. V was clipped by 1 base and J by 3 bases; unmatched bases: 8. The length of the CDR3 is 17 residues. As DNA, the CDR3 is TGTGCCAGCAGCTTAGTTGTGTGGCGGGAGGGGACAGATACGCAGTATTTT. This codes for CASSLVVWREGTDTQYF.

This clone appeared a single time. The rearrangement uses TRBV7-9 and TRBJ1-2, with no clear D. CDR3 length equals 13 residues. V gave up 1 base and J gave up 5 bases, with 8 bases separating them. CDR1 SEHNR and CDR2 FQNEAQ come from the germline V gene (reference sequence). The CDR3 DNA reads TGTGCCAGCAGCTTAGACAGCCAGTATGGCTACACCTTC. It yields the protein CASSLDSQYGYTF.

The chain recombines TRBV6-1 with TRBJ1-1; D remains ambiguous. The V gene lost 4 bases and the J gene lost 1 base, with 7 bases spanning the gap. Germline V gene lookup returns CDR1 MNHNS and CDR2 SASEGT. The CDR3 sequence is 13 residues long. CDR3 residues: CASSVRTNTEAFF. The CDR3 region has the DNA TGTGCCAGCAGTGTACGCACGAACACTGAAGCTTTCTTT.

V is TRBV7-2 and J is TRBJ2-7, with 11 positions matching TRBD2. Trimming took 2 bases from V and 2 from J; bases not matched to a gene: 2. CDR1 and CDR2 (germline): SGHTA, FQGNSA. The CDR3 consists of 15 residues. CDR3 region: CASSLIAGGAYEQYF. In nucleotides, the CDR3 is TGTGCCAGCAGCTTAATAGCGGGAGGGGCCTACGAGCAGTACTTC.

This chain joins TRBV2 and TRBJ2-5, with D perhaps matching TRBD1 (8 bases). The CDR3 extends over 15 amino acids. Trimming removed 5 bases from V and 5 bases from J, with 18 bases in between. Germline V gene sequence: CDR1 SNHLY, CDR2 FYNNEI. CDR3 in DNA: TGTGCCAGCAGTATAATCAGGGGGCGGGGGGAGACCCAGTACTTC. Translating gives CASSIIRGRGETQYF. Based on the CDR3 plus reference TRBV2 and TRBJ2-5, the full variable domain is EPEVTQTPSHQVTQMGQEVILRCVPISNHLYFYWYRQILGQKVEFLVSFYNNEISEKSEIFDDQFSVERPDGSNFTLKIRSTKLEDSAMYFCASSIIRGRGETQYFGPGTRLLVL.

This rearrangement joins TRBV7-9 to TRBJ2-7; 8 nucleotides align to TRBD2. The junction had 12 bases not matched to a gene; V was cut back by 11 bases and J by 0 bases. Germline lookup yields CDR1 SEHNR and CDR2 FQNEAQ (reference sequence). This CDR3 has 15 residues. This chain's CDR3 is CASRPPSGSSYEQYF. The CDR3 coding sequence is TGTGCCTCACGGCCCCCTAGCGGGTCCTCCTACGAGCAGTACTTC. The entire variable domain, with the rest obtained from reference TRBV7-9 and TRBJ2-7, is as follows: DTGVSQNPRHKITKRGQNVTFRCDPISEHNRLYWYRQTLGQGPEFLTYFQNEAQLEKSRLLSDRFSAERPKGSFSTLEIQRTEQGDSAMYLCASRPPSGSSYEQYFGPGTRLTVT.

In this sample, this clone turned up once. The rearrangement links TRBV18 to TRBJ2-2; 7 positions agree with TRBD1. In germline, CDR1 is KGHSH, CDR2 LQKENI. The CDR3 contains 14 residues. The ends lost 8 bases at V and 2 bases at J; junction bases unmatched: 5. CDR3 bases: TGTGCCAGCCGCCGGGACAGCAACACCGGGGAGCTGTTTTTT. Translating gives CASRRDSNTGELFF.

This rearrangement joins TRBV27 to TRBJ2-3; D gene unclear. The germline V and J ends were trimmed by 4 bases and 4 bases, with 6 bases remaining between them. CDR1 is MNHEY and CDR2 is SMNVEV in the germline V gene (reference sequence). This CDR3 region has 12 residues. In DNA form, the CDR3 reads TGTGCCAGCAGTTCGAGCGCAGATACGCAGTATTTT. This gives the protein CASSSSADTQYF.

V gene TRBV30 combines with J gene TRBJ2-3; the D gene could be TRBD1 or TRBD2 (6 bases each). This CDR3 region has 14 residues. The V gene lost 1 base and the J gene lost 3 bases, with 11 bases spanning the gap. The germline CDR1 and CDR2 sequences are GTSNPN and SVGIG (reference sequence). The CDR3 bases are TGTGCCTGGAGTGGTCGGGGGCGGACAGATACGCAGTATTTT. Translating gives CAWSGRGRTDTQYF.

This sequence joins TRBV29-1 and TRBJ2-1, with D perhaps being TRBD1 or TRBD2 (5 bases each). Trimming removed 8 bases from V and 1 base from J, with 15 bases in between. The CDR3 consists of 14 residues. The germline gives CDR1 SQVTM, CDR2 ANQGSEA. CDR3 loop: CSFHPGSSYNEQFF. The CDR3 DNA follows: TGCAGCTTCCATCCAGGGAGTTCCTACAATGAGCAGTTCTTC.

This chain joins TRBV7-9 and TRBJ1-1; 8 nucleotides line up with TRBD1. V shed 1 base and J 8 bases; nucleotides not matched to a gene: 3. CDR1 is SEHNR, CDR2 FQNEAQ, per germline (reference sequence). This CDR3 comprises 13 residues. The CDR3 DNA follows: TGTGCCAGCAGCTTAGTCGGACAGGGAGAAGCTTTCTTT. It yields the protein CASSLVGQGEAFF.

This clone was detected only once. CDR3 DNA: TGTGCCAGCAGCTTAGGGACATTGAACACTGAAGCTTTCTTT. Residues: CASSLGTLNTEAFF. The chain is built from TRBV7-3 and TRBJ1-1, with D possibly being TRBD1 (6 bases). Germline V CDR1 and CDR2: SGHTA, FQGTGA. The CDR3 runs 14 residues. Trimming removed 2 bases from V and 0 bases from J, with 7 bases in between. Variable domain in full (rest from reference TRBV7-3 and TRBJ1-1): GAGVSQTPSNKVTEKGKYVELRCDPISGHTALYWYRQSLGQGPEFLIYFQGTGAADDSGLPNDRFFAVRPEGSVSTLKIQRTERGDSAVYLCASSLGTLNTEAFFGQGTRLTVV.

Only one count was recorded for this clone. The CDR3 region has the DNA TGTGCCAGCAGCTCGGCTAAGGGGACTAGACAAGATACGCAGTATTTT. Translating gives CASSSAKGTRQDTQYF. The V and J genes are TRBV7-6 and TRBJ2-3; TRBD2 agrees at 8 bases. Germline assignment: CDR1 SGHVS and CDR2 FNYEAQ. V trimming: 4 bases; J trimming: 5 bases; junction bases outside the gene matches: 11. This CDR3 contains 16 residues.

V and J are TRBV18 and TRBJ2-1; 13 bases line up with TRBD2. Germline loops: CDR1 KGHSH, CDR2 LQKENI. Trimming at V came to 10 bases and at J to 4 bases, leaving 4 bases not matched to a gene. The CDR3 totals 14 residues. The DNA of the CDR3 is TGTGCCACAGGACTAGCGGGGGAATACAATGAGCAGTTCTTC. It translates to CATGLAGEYNEQFF.

The chain uses TRBV10-3 and TRBJ1-2; D remains ambiguous. The CDR3 has 14 amino acids. With 4 bases removed from V and 0 bases from J, the gap between germline ends came to 9 bases. Germline lookup yields CDR1 ENHRY and CDR2 SYGVKD. The chain's CDR3 is CAISGTESNYGYTF. CDR3 nucleotide sequence: TGTGCCATCAGTGGGACGGAGTCTAACTATGGCTACACCTTC.

This rearrangement joins TRBV19 to TRBJ1-5; TRBD1 agrees at 7 bases. CDR3 length equals 14 residues. Looked up from germline, CDR1 is LNHDA and CDR2 is SQIVND (reference sequence). Trimming removed 6 bases from V and 9 bases from J; junction bases left unmatched: 11. The chain's CDR3 is CASRGTDHVLPQHF. CDR3 nucleotides: TGTGCCAGTAGAGGGACAGACCACGTCCTGCCCCAGCATTTT.

The J gene is TRBJ2-5, the V gene TRBV6-5, with 7 bases lining up with TRBD1. Germline V gene sequence: CDR1 MNHEY, CDR2 SVGAGI. Germline trimming cut 11 bases from V and 1 base from J; bases unmatched to any gene: 4. This CDR3 region has 12 residues. The CDR3 sequence: CASGTAQETQYF. CDR3 nucleotides: TGTGCCTCCGGGACAGCCCAAGAGACCCAGTACTTC.

The chain joins TRBV30 to TRBJ1-1; no definite D call. The CDR3 contains 13 residues. CDR1 is GTSNPN, CDR2 SVGIG, per germline (reference sequence). Between the trimmed V and J ends, which lost 5 bases and 1 base, there was a span of 11 bases. CDR3 bases: TGTGCCTGGGGTTTGGATTCGAACACTGAAGCTTTCTTT. Translating gives CAWGLDSNTEAFF.

The rearrangement uses TRBV18 and TRBJ1-1; 8 nucleotides match TRBD1. The junction had 6 bases not matched to a gene; V was cut back by 4 bases and J by 2 bases. CDR3 length equals 15 residues. The V gene's germline CDR1 is KGHSH and CDR2 LQKENI. For the CDR3, the DNA is TGTGCCAGCTCACACTCGACAGGGGTCAACACTGAAGCTTTCTTT. It is translated as CASSHSTGVNTEAFF.

The V and J genes are TRBV5-6 and TRBJ2-1; TRBD1 aligns across 8 bases. CDR3 size: 14 residues. Germline V gives CDR1 SGHDT, CDR2 YYEEEE. Germline trimming cut 3 bases from V and 7 bases from J; bases unmatched to any gene: 6. The DNA for the CDR3 is TGTGCCAGCAGCTCCGGGACAGGAGCTAATGAGCAGTTCTTC. The encoded protein is CASSSGTGANEQFF.

This clone was seen a single time. V usage is TRBV7-2 and J usage is TRBJ2-5, with D possibly matching TRBD1 (6 bases). The CDR3 covers 14 residues. Germline V CDR1 and CDR2: SGHTA, FQGNSA. The V end lost 5 bases, the J end lost 5 bases, and 15 bases lay between the germline ends. CDR3 residues: CASSPQGFGETQYF. CDR3 coding DNA: TGTGCCAGCAGCCCTCAGGGGTTCGGGGAGACCCAGTACTTC.